A selection of T cell receptor beta chains follows, all from one sample in a study of blood T cell repertoires in COVID-19. The method was immunoSEQ multiplex PCR; TCRdb's version includes in-frame clones alone and lacks a portion of them. In the table there are about 15,000 clones, approximately 88% of which are singletons. The sequenced material came from peripheral blood. The receptor set was obtained from a woman older than 75 with COVID-19, enrolled during active disease. The CDR3 runs from the conserved cysteine through the conserved F or W. A D gene is named only where the DNA matches it firmly. The listing skips clone size in some rows; elsewhere it reads once, few, many or a size class.

J,V,D,size,DNA,CDR3
TRBJ2-1,TRBV12-3/TRBV12-4,NA,NA,TGTGCCAGCAGTTTAGCCGGAGTGGATGAGCAGTTCTTC,CASSLAGVDEQFF
TRBJ2-7,TRBV5-1,NA,NA,TGCGCCAGCAGCTTGAACAGGGAGGGCTACGAGCAGTACTTC,CASSLNREGYEQYF
TRBJ2-3,TRBV7-2,TRBD2,NA,TGTGCCAGCAGCTTAAGCGGGGGGGGGAACACAGATACGCAGTATTTT,CASSLSGGGNTDTQYF
TRBJ2-3,TRBV10-3,TRBD2,NA,TGTGCCATCAGTGAAGGACTAGCGGGGAGTACAGATACGCAGTATTTT,CAISEGLAGSTDTQYF
TRBJ2-2,TRBV18,NA,NA,TGTGCCAGCTCAAGAGGGCGGCAAGCGAACACCGGGGAGCTGTTTTTT,CASSRGRQANTGELFF
TRBJ1-6,TRBV7-8,NA,NA,TGTGCCAGCAGCTTATCCACCGGTCTTAGTTCACCCCTCCACTTT,CASSLSTGLSSPLHF
TRBJ2-5,TRBV5-8,TRBD1,NA,TGTGCCAGCAGCTCCCGGGACAGGGGGCGGTTAGAGACCCAGTACTTC,CASSSRDRGRLETQYF
TRBJ2-2,TRBV5-4,TRBD1,NA,TGTGCCAGCAGCTTGTTAACAGGGGGCACCGGGGAGCTGTTTTTT,CASSLLTGGTGELFF
TRBJ2-5,TRBV7-2,NA,NA,TGTGCCAGCAGCTTATTTGGGGGCGGAGAGACCCAGTACTTC,CASSLFGGGETQYF
TRBJ1-2,TRBV7-9,TRBD1,NA,TGTGCCAGCAGCTTGGGACAGGGGACTTATGGCTACACCTTC,CASSLGQGTYGYTF
TRBJ1-6,TRBV12-5,NA,NA,TGTGCTAGTGGTACAGCCAGAGCCGGATGGAATTCACCCCTCCACTTT,CASGTARAGWNSPLHF
TRBJ2-3,TRBV7-2,NA,NA,TGTGCCAGCAGCATCCGGGGAGGGGGGAGCACAGATACGCAGTATTTT,CASSIRGGGSTDTQYF
TRBJ2-2,TRBV6-2/TRBV6-3,TRBD2,NA,TGTGCCAGCAGTTACCTCCCGCTAGCGGGGGGGGAGCTGTTTTTT,CASSYLPLAGGELFF
TRBJ2-1,TRBV5-4,NA,once,TGTGCCAGCAGCTTCAGGGGATCCTACAATGAGCAGTTCTTC,CASSFRGSYNEQFF
TRBJ1-1,TRBV18,NA,few,TGTGCCAGCTCACGATCACAGGGCAACACTGAAGCTTTCTTT,CASSRSQGNTEAFF
TRBJ2-2,TRBV5-4,TRBD2,NA,TGTGCCAGCAGCTTGGACCCCACTAGCGAGACGAACACCGGGGAGCTGTTTTTT,CASSLDPTSETNTGELFF
TRBJ1-2,TRBV5-1,NA,NA,TGCGCCAGCAGCTTCGATCGTTCTGGGGCCTATGGCTACACCTTC,CASSFDRSGAYGYTF
TRBJ1-6,TRBV9,NA,few,TGTGCCAGCAGCCCCCTGGGAACAGGGTCTTCACCCCTCCACTTT,CASSPLGTGSSPLHF
TRBJ1-1,TRBV4-1,TRBD1,NA,TGCGCCAGCAGCCAAGATGGGACAGGGGCGCCGTACACTGAAGCTTTCTTT,CASSQDGTGAPYTEAFF
TRBJ2-1,TRBV3-1/TRBV3-2,NA,NA,TGTGCCAGCAGCCAAGTGGTGGGAGGGGGTGAGCAGTTCTTC,CASSQVVGGGEQFF
TRBJ2-1,TRBV9,NA,NA,TGTGCCAGCAGCGTAGTCGGGGGGCCGTACAATGAGCAGTTCTTC,CASSVVGGPYNEQFF
TRBJ1-5,TRBV18,TRBD1,NA,TGTGCCAGCTCCAATTCACAGGGGTGGAATCAGCCCCAGCATTTT,CASSNSQGWNQPQHF
TRBJ1-3,TRBV19,NA,NA,TGTGCCAGTATCGGAGGCTCTGGAAACACCATATATTTT,CASIGGSGNTIYF
TRBJ1-4,TRBV5-5,NA,NA,TGTGCCAGCAGCTTGGACGGGGCAACTAATGAAAAACTGTTTTTT,CASSLDGATNEKLFF
TRBJ1-2,TRBV28,NA,NA,TGTGCCAGCAGTTTATCAGGACACCGCTTCTATGGCTACACCTTC,CASSLSGHRFYGYTF
TRBJ1-2,TRBV5-1,TRBD1,once,TGCGCCAGCAGCTCATCCGGGACAGGGACTAACTATGGCTACACCTTC,CASSSSGTGTNYGYTF
TRBJ2-3,TRBV7-9,NA,NA,TGTGCCTCCTCCGGGGGAGTGTCGACAGATACGCAGTATTTT,CASSGGVSTDTQYF
TRBJ1-2,TRBV29-1,NA,NA,TGCAGCGTTGCCAGAGGACTCTATGGCTACACCTTC,CSVARGLYGYTF
TRBJ2-5,TRBV7-2,TRBD1,NA,TGTGCCAGCAGCCCCACCCTAGGCAGGGGGTCCGGGACCCAGTACTTC,CASSPTLGRGSGTQYF
TRBJ1-2,TRBV15,TRBD1,NA,TGTGCCACCAGCAGAGGATCGGACAGGATGTCCTCGGGCTACACCTTC,CATSRGSDRMSSGYTF
TRBJ1-1,TRBV5-1,NA,few,TGCGCCAGCAGCTCAGAACAGGGCAGGACTGAAGCTTTCTTT,CASSSEQGRTEAFF
TRBJ2-1,TRBV7-3,TRBD2,NA,TGTGCCAGCAGCTTAACCCCTCTAGCGGGGGGTTCCAATGAGCAGTTCTTC,CASSLTPLAGGSNEQFF
TRBJ2-3,TRBV5-4,NA,NA,TGTGCCAGCAGCTTGCTGTACACAGATACGCAGTATTTT,CASSLLYTDTQYF
TRBJ2-3,TRBV20-1,TRBD1,NA,TGCAGTGCTAGTACAGGGGTGATCACAGATACGCAGTATTTT,CSASTGVITDTQYF
TRBJ1-5,TRBV6-1,NA,NA,TGTGCCAGCAGTCCAATACGCGAGGGTAGGGCCCAGCATTTT,CASSPIREGRAQHF
TRBJ2-7,TRBV4-3,TRBD2,NA,TGCGCCAGCAGCCAAGATGTGGCTAGCGGGGTGTACGAGCAGTACTTC,CASSQDVASGVYEQYF
TRBJ1-2,TRBV29-1,NA,NA,TGCAGCGTTGAAAGTTACAGTAACTATGGCTACACCTTC,CSVESYSNYGYTF
TRBJ1-5,TRBV2,NA,NA,TGTGCCAGCAGTGAGGTCAGGGTTTATCAGCCCCAGCATTTT,CASSEVRVYQPQHF
TRBJ1-6,TRBV2,NA,once,TGTGCCAGCAGTGGGCAGGGGAATTCACCCCTCCACTTT,CASSGQGNSPLHF
TRBJ1-3,TRBV7-9,NA,NA,TGTGCCAGCAGCCCACCAGGGTTGGAAAACACCATATATTTT,CASSPPGLENTIYF
TRBJ1-3,TRBV27,NA,NA,TGTGCCAGCAGTTCCCCGGGACTTAGCAACACCATATATTTT,CASSSPGLSNTIYF
TRBJ1-2,TRBV4-1,TRBD1,NA,TGCGCCAGCAGCCCCAAGACAGGGTGGAATAACTATGGCTACACCTTC,CASSPKTGWNNYGYTF
TRBJ2-7,TRBV28,NA,NA,TGTGCCAGCAGTTTCAGCCTAGCGACCTACGAGCAGTACTTC,CASSFSLATYEQYF
TRBJ1-5,TRBV28,TRBD1,NA,TGTGCCACCCTCCGACCGGGACAGGGATGGGATCAGCCCCAGCATTTT,CATLRPGQGWDQPQHF
TRBJ2-7,TRBV10-3,NA,NA,TGTGCCATCAGTTTAACATCGGGGAACCACGAGCAGTACTTC,CAISLTSGNHEQYF
TRBJ2-5,TRBV25-1,NA,NA,TGTGCCAGCAGTGCTCAGACTCCCTCCCCTCAGTACTTC,CASSAQTPSPQYF
TRBJ2-1,TRBV10-3,TRBD2,NA,TGTGCCATCAGCGGACTAGCGTCCTCCTACAATGAGCAGTTCTTC,CAISGLASSYNEQFF
TRBJ2-7,TRBV5-1,NA,NA,TGCGCCAGCAGCTTCGACAGATACTACGAGCAGTACTTC,CASSFDRYYEQYF